Listed below are T cell receptor beta chains from one sample, sequenced in a study of cytomegalovirus exposure and HLA in healthy donors. The assay was immunoSEQ multiplex PCR, and TCRdb's table has in-frame clones only and misses some. The sample includes 100,000 to 150,000 clones, 80% to 90% of them seen just once. The sample comprised PBMCs. The receptor set was obtained from a man aged 45-60 years in good health and CMV-seronegative. CDR3s include the opening cysteine and the closing phenylalanine or tryptophan. A D gene is named only where the DNA matches it firmly. A row's size may be missing; if present it is once, few, many or a size class.

v_gene	abundance	d_gene	j_gene	CDR3nt	CDR3aa
TRBV11-3	-	TRBD2	TRBJ2-2	TGTGCCAGCAGCACCCCGAGCGGGGGCCAGAACACCGGGGAGCTGTTTTTT	CASSTPSGGQNTGELFF
TRBV5-1	few	-	TRBJ2-7	TGCGCCAGCAGCTTGGCCAGGGTCCCCTACGAGCAGTACTTC	CASSLARVPYEQYF
TRBV18	-	TRBD1	TRBJ2-7	TGTGCCAGCTCACGACCGGGACAGGGGGGATACGAGCAGTACTTC	CASSRPGQGGYEQYF
TRBV18	-	TRBD1	TRBJ1-1	TGTGCCAGCTCGCTACTCCGGGACAGGGCTGACACTGAAGCTTTCTTT	CASSLLRDRADTEAFF
TRBV2	-	-	TRBJ1-3	TGTGCCAGCAAATCCGACAGTCCCTCTGGAAACACCATATATTTT	CASKSDSPSGNTIYF
TRBV11-2	-	-	TRBJ2-6	TGTGCCAGCAGCTTAGAACAGGGACCCATTCTCGGAGCCAACGTCCTGACTTTC	CASSLEQGPILGANVLTF
TRBV19	-	TRBD1	TRBJ2-7	TGTGCCAGTAGTATGCGGACAGGGGGAGTGGTCTACGAGCAGTACTTC	CASSMRTGGVVYEQYF
TRBV7-9	-	-	TRBJ2-3	TGTGCCAGCTCCGATGGGCGCGTGGATACGCAGTATTTT	CASSDGRVDTQYF
TRBV5-1	-	TRBD1	TRBJ1-3	TGCGCCAGCAGCCTAACAGGGGCTGGAAACACCATATATTTT	CASSLTGAGNTIYF
TRBV2	-	-	TRBJ1-2	TGTGCCAGCGCCGGGGGGGACTATGGCTACACCTTC	CASAGGDYGYTF
TRBV9	-	-	TRBJ2-6	TGTGCCAGCAGCGTAGCGCCCGGGTCTGGGGCCAACGTCCTGACTTTC	CASSVAPGSGANVLTF
TRBV19	-	-	TRBJ1-5	TGTGCCAGTAGCCAAACAGGTAATGGCTTCCAGCCCCAGCATTTT	CASSQTGNGFQPQHF
TRBV5-1	-	TRBD1	TRBJ1-1	TGCGCCAGCAGCTTACAGGGGGGGAACACTGAAGCTTTCTTT	CASSLQGGNTEAFF
TRBV27	-	-	TRBJ1-5	TGTGCCAGCAGCCCAATTGATAGTAATCAGCCCCAGCATTTT	CASSPIDSNQPQHF
TRBV6-6	once	-	TRBJ2-7	TGTGCCAGCAGTGGGGGACACGCCATGGCAAACTACGAGCAGTACTTC	CASSGGHAMANYEQYF
TRBV7-9	-	-	TRBJ1-5	TGTGCCAGCACCTCGGGTCTCAATCAGCCCCAGCATTTT	CASTSGLNQPQHF
TRBV19	few	TRBD1	TRBJ1-2	TGTGCCAGGACGGGACAGGGATTAACTGGCTACACCTTC	CARTGQGLTGYTF
TRBV12-5	-	-	TRBJ1-3	TGTGCTAGTGGTTTGGGCCCTCAAACAGGGCCCTCTGGAAACACCATATATTTT	CASGLGPQTGPSGNTIYF
TRBV5-4	-	-	TRBJ2-3	TGTGCCAGCAGCTTAAAGACAGGCACAGATACGCAGTATTTT	CASSLKTGTDTQYF
TRBV4-1	-	-	TRBJ1-1	TGCGCCAGCAGCCAAGCCCCAGGGAACACTGAAGCTTTCTTT	CASSQAPGNTEAFF
TRBV30	-	-	TRBJ1-5	TGTGCCTGGAGTGTTGCCAGGGATCAGCCCCAGCATTTT	CAWSVARDQPQHF
TRBV5-6	-	TRBD1	TRBJ1-5	TGTGCCAGCAGCCCGATGACAGGGGCCGGACAGCCCCAGCATTTT	CASSPMTGAGQPQHF
TRBV18	-	TRBD1	TRBJ2-6	TGTGCCAGCTCATCTTTCGGGACAGGGGGTAGCGGGGCCAACGTCCTGACTTTC	CASSSFGTGGSGANVLTF
TRBV5-1	-	TRBD1	TRBJ1-2	TGCGCCAGCAGCAATAGGACAGGCCCCTCGTTGTACACCTTC	CASSNRTGPSLYTF
TRBV10-1	-	-	TRBJ1-1	TGCGCCAGCAGTGAGGGATGGAGCCCGCTTGAAGCTTTCTTT	CASSEGWSPLEAFF
TRBV7-8	-	-	TRBJ1-2	TGTGCCAGCAGCTTAGGTACGGCTAGCGCTGGCTACACCTTC	CASSLGTASAGYTF
TRBV6-6	-	TRBD1	TRBJ2-3	TGTGCCAGCAGTTACTTAACAGGGGGCGCAGATACGCAGTATTTT	CASSYLTGGADTQYF
TRBV19	-	-	TRBJ2-3	TGTGCCAGTAGTATGGTGTTAAAGAGGGATACGCAGTATTTT	CASSMVLKRDTQYF
TRBV10-3	-	-	TRBJ2-1	TGTGCCATCAGTGACGGGACTTTCAATGAGCAGTTCTTC	CAISDGTFNEQFF
TRBV14	-	-	TRBJ1-1	TGTGCCAGCAGCCAAGAAGGAGCGAATGAAGCTTTCTTT	CASSQEGANEAFF
TRBV6-1	-	-	TRBJ1-1	TGTGCCAGCAGTGAAATGCAGGCCTCGGGGACTGAAGCTTTCTTT	CASSEMQASGTEAFF
TRBV7-8	-	-	TRBJ2-7	TGTGCCAGCAGCTTACTTGTGCGGTCCTACGAGCAGTACTTC	CASSLLVRSYEQYF
TRBV9	-	TRBD1	TRBJ1-1	TGTGCCAGCAGCCCAGGGACAGGGGGTAGTAATGAAGCTTTCTTT	CASSPGTGGSNEAFF
TRBV6-5	-	-	TRBJ2-5	TGTGCCAGCAGTTACGGTGCGGGGACCCAGTACTTC	CASSYGAGTQYF
TRBV12-5	-	-	TRBJ1-5	TGTGCTAGTGTCGCGCGGGGTGAGCCCCAGCATTTT	CASVARGEPQHF
TRBV6-6	-	-	TRBJ2-3	TGTGCCAGCGAACGGTCGGGGGAGGCTGATACGCAGTATTTT	CASERSGEADTQYF
TRBV7-2	-	-	TRBJ2-1	TGTGCCAGCAGCTTAGGGCCAGCCTACAATGAGCAGTTCTTC	CASSLGPAYNEQFF
TRBV30	-	TRBD2	TRBJ2-3	TGTGCCTGGAGCCACGCACTAGCGGGGGGCCGCGGGGTCACAGATACGCAGTATTTT	CAWSHALAGGRGVTDTQYF
TRBV7-2	-	-	TRBJ1-4	TGTGCCAGCAGTCTTACGGGAAGGGAGGGAAAACTGTTTTTT	CASSLTGREGKLFF
TRBV10-3	-	TRBD2	TRBJ2-1	TGTGCCATCAGTTCGGGGACTACCTACAATGAGCAGTTCTTC	CAISSGTTYNEQFF
TRBV15	-	-	TRBJ2-2	TGTGCCACCAGCAGAGACGACACCGGGGAGCTGTTTTTT	CATSRDDTGELFF
TRBV9	-	-	TRBJ2-1	TGTGCCAGCAGCGTTTATTGGGGGGTGGAGAGCTCCTACAATGAGCAGTTCTTC	CASSVYWGVESSYNEQFF
TRBV25-1	-	-	TRBJ1-2	TGTGCCAGCAGTGAATCCAGCTATGGCTACACCTTC	CASSESSYGYTF
TRBV7-2	-	-	TRBJ1-5	TGTGCCAGCAGCTTAGGTGGGGGGGAGACGCCCCAGCATTTT	CASSLGGGETPQHF
TRBV20-1	-	TRBD1	TRBJ1-2	TGCAGTGCTGTCGACAGGGATGGCTACACCTTC	CSAVDRDGYTF
TRBV12-5	-	-	TRBJ2-7	TGTGCTAGTGGGGAAACAGGGATCTCCTACGAGCAGTACTTC	CASGETGISYEQYF
TRBV29-1	-	-	TRBJ1-1	TGCAGCGTTGATTTAAGTGTGAGGGCTTTCTTT	CSVDLSVRAFF
TRBV6-1	-	-	TRBJ1-2	TGTGCCAGCAGGACCGCAGGGCACTATGGCTACACCTTC	CASRTAGHYGYTF
TRBV7-9	-	-	TRBJ2-3	TGTGCCAGCAGCTTAGCGGGCATAGATACGCAGTATTTT	CASSLAGIDTQYF
TRBV5-5	-	-	TRBJ1-5	TGTGCCAGCAGCTTGTCAGCGGTACAGCCCCAGCATTTT	CASSLSAVQPQHF
TRBV5-1	-	-	TRBJ1-2	TGCGCCAGCAGCTTGTATGAGACAGGCCAGGGGGGCTACACCTTC	CASSLYETGQGGYTF
TRBV5-1	-	TRBD1	TRBJ2-3	TGCGCCAGCAGCATAACAGGGGGCGCGGTAGATACGCAGTATTTT	CASSITGGAVDTQYF
TRBV7-9	-	-	TRBJ2-3	TGTGCCAGCAGCTTTGGGGGGTCCCTCGGTATACCAGATACGCAGTATTTT	CASSFGGSLGIPDTQYF
TRBV9	-	-	TRBJ2-2	TGTGCCAGCGGGGGGGCGGGTACCGGGGAGCTGTTTTTT	CASGGAGTGELFF
TRBV6-5	-	TRBD1	TRBJ1-2	TGTGCCTGCGGACAGGGGGCTTATGGCTACACCTTC	CACGQGAYGYTF
TRBV7-6	-	-	TRBJ2-3	TGTGCCAGCAGCTTAGCGGGGGGAAGCACAGATACGCAGTATTTT	CASSLAGGSTDTQYF
TRBV5-1	-	-	TRBJ1-3	TGCGCCAGCTGCGCACCCTTCTCTGGAAACACCATATATTTT	CASCAPFSGNTIYF
TRBV6-5	once	-	TRBJ1-5	TGTGCCAGCAGTTACGGAGGCAATCAGCCCCAGCATTTT	CASSYGGNQPQHF
TRBV21-1	-	-	TRBJ2-4	TGTGCCAGCAGCAAAGAATACACACCGGGAACCAAAAACATTCAGTACTTC	CASSKEYTPGTKNIQYF
TRBV6-5	-	-	TRBJ1-2	TGTGCCAGCAGTTACCGTAACAGACGGCACTATGGCTACACCTTC	CASSYRNRRHYGYTF